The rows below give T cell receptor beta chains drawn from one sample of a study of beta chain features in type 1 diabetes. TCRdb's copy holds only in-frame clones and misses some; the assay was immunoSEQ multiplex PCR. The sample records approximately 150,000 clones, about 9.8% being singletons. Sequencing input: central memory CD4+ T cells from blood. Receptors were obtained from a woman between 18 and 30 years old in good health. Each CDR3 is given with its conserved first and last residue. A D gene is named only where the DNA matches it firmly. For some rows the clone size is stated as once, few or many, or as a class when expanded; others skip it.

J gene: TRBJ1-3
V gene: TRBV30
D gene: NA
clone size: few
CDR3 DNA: TGTGCCTGGGGAAGAGGGGGATCTGGAAACACCATATATTTT
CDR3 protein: CAWGRGGSGNTIYF

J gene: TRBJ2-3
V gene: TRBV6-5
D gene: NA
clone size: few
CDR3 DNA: NA
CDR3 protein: CASSSSRRGQDTQYF

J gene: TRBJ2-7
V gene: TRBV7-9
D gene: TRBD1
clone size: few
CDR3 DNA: TGTGCCAGCAGCTTAGCGCAGGGAACAGGGGGTATGTACGAGCAGTACTTC
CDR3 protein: CASSLAQGTGGMYEQYF

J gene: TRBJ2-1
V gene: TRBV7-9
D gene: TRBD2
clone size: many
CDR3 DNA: TGTGCCAGCAGTCATCTTGGGCGGGGGGGAGACAATGAGCAGTTCTTC
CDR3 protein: CASSHLGRGGDNEQFF

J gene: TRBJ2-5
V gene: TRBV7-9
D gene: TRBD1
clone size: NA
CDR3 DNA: TGTGCCAGCAGCTTAGGAGACAGGGGGCTGAGGGAGACCCAGTACTTC
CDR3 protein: CASSLGDRGLRETQYF

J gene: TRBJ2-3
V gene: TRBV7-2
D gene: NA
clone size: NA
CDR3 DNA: TGTGCCAGCAGCCTCGGGGGGCTTAGCACAGATACGCAGTATTTT
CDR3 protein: CASSLGGLSTDTQYF

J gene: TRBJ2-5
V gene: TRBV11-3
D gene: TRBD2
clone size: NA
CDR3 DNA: TGTGCCAGCAGCTTAAATAGCGGGGGTGAGACCCAGTACTTC
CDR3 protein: CASSLNSGGETQYF

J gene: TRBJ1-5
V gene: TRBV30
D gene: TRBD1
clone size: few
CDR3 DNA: TGTGCCTGCGCGGGACAGCTCGAACAGCCCCAGCATTTT
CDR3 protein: CACAGQLEQPQHF

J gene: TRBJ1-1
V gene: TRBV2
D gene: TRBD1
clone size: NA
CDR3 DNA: TGTGCCAGCAGCGGGACAGGGGGCAGGAACACTGAAGCTTTCTTT
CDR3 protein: CASSGTGGRNTEAFF

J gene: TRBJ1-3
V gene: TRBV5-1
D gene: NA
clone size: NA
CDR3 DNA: TGCGCCAGCAGCTTGGGAGGGAGCAGAAGCTCTGGAAACACCATATATTTT
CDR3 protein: CASSLGGSRSSGNTIYF

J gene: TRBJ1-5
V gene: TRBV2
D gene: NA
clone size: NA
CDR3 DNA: TGTGCCAGCAGTGTGGTGAGTAAGCCAAACCTGCAGCCCCAGCATTTT
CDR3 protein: CASSVVSKPNLQPQHF

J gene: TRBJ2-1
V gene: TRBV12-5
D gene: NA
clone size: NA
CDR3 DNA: TGTGCTAGTAGTCCGGGACCGGGAGACAATGAGCAGTTCTTC
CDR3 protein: CASSPGPGDNEQFF

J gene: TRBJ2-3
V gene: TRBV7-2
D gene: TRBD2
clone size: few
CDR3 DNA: TGTGCCAGCAACCAGCTACTAGCGGGGCAAGATACGCAGTATTTT
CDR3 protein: CASNQLLAGQDTQYF

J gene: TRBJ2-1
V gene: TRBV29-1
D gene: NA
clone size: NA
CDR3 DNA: TGCAGCGTTACGGACAAACAGGGCTACTACTACAATGAGCAGTTCTTC
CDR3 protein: CSVTDKQGYYYNEQFF

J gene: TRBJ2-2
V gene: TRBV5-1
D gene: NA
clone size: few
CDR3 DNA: TGCGCCAGCAGCTTGGGAGGATTTACCGGGGAGCTGTTTTTT
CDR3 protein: CASSLGGFTGELFF

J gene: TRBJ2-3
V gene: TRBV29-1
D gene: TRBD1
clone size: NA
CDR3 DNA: TGCAGCGGAAACAGGGGGGACACAGATACGCAGTATTTT
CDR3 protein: CSGNRGDTDTQYF

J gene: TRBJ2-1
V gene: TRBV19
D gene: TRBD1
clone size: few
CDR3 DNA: TGTGCCAGTAGCGTCCTTGGGACAGGGGGGTACAATGAGCAGTTCTTC
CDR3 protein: CASSVLGTGGYNEQFF

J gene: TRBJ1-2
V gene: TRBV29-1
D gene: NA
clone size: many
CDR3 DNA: TGCAGCGTGGGGGGACTTAACTATGGCTACACCTTC
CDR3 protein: CSVGGLNYGYTF

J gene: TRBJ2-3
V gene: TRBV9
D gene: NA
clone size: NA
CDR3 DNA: TGTGCCAGCAGCGAGGGCGCACAGGGTTCAACTACGCAGTATTTT
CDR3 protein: CASSEGAQGSTTQYF

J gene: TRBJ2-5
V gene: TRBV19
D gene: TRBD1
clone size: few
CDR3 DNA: TGTGCCAGTAGTCCCTCCTCAGGCCAGGGGGCGGGTGAGCAGTACTTC
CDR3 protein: CASSPSSGQGAGEQYF

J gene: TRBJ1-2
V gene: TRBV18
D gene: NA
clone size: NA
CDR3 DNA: TGTGCCAGCTCACCTACTCGGACGGGGGAGTACTATGGCTACACCTTC
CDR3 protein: CASSPTRTGEYYGYTF

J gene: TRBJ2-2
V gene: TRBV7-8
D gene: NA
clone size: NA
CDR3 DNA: TGTGCCAGCAGCTTAAATCAAGCGGGGAACACCGGGGAGCTGTTTTTT
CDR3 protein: CASSLNQAGNTGELFF

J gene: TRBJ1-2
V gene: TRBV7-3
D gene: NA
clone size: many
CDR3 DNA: TGTGCCAGCAGCCCGACCCGAGGCGACTATGGCTACACCTTC
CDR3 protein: CASSPTRGDYGYTF

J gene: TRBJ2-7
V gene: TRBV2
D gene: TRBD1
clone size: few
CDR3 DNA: TGTGCCAGCAGTGAGCAGGGGGTGAGCTACGAGCAGTACTTC
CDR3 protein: CASSEQGVSYEQYF

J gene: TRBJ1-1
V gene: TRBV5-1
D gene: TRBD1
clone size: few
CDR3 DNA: TGCGCCAGCAGCTTGGGGCGACAGGGGGTGTCGAACACTGAAGCTTTCTTT
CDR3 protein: CASSLGRQGVSNTEAFF

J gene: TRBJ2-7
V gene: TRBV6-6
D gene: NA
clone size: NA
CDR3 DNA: TGTGCCAGCAACAAAGGGGGCTACGAGCAGTACTTC
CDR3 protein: CASNKGGYEQYF

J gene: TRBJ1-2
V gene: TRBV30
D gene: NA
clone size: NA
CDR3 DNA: TGTGCCTGGGACTACGGATTGAAGGGTGGCTACACCTTC
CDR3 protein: CAWDYGLKGGYTF

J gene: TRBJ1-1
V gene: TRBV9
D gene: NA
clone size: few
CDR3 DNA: TGTGCCAGCAGCCGAACCTCGGGGTCCATGAACACTGAAGCTTTCTTT
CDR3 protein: CASSRTSGSMNTEAFF

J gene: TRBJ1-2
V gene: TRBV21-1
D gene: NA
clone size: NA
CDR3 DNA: TGTGCCAGCAGCCCGAACAGGGGGCGGGGCTACACCTTC
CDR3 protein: CASSPNRGRGYTF

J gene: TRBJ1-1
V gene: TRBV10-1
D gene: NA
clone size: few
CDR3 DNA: TGCGCCAGCAGTGAGTCCGGACAGAAGAACACTGAAGCTTTCTTT
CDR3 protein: CASSESGQKNTEAFF

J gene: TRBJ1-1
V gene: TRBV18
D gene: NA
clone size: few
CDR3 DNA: TGTGCCAGCTCACTGCATGGGGGCCAGAACACTGAAGCTTTCTTT
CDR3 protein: CASSLHGGQNTEAFF

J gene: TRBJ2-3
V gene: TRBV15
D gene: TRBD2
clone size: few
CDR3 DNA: TGTGCCACCAGCAGAGATGGACTAGCCTCAGATACGCAGTATTTT
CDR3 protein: CATSRDGLASDTQYF

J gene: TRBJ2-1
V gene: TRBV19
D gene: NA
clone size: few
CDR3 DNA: TGTGCCAGTAGTATCAGGCAGGGCGGCTCCTACAATGAGCAGTTCTTC
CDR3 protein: CASSIRQGGSYNEQFF

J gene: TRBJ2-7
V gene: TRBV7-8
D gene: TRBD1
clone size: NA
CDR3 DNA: TGTGCCAGCAGTTCGACAGGGATCGAGCAGTACTTC
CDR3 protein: CASSSTGIEQYF

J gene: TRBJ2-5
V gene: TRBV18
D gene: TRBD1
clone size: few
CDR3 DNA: TGTGCCAGCTCATACCAAACAGGGGGGCAAGAGACCCAGTACTTC
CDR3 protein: CASSYQTGGQETQYF

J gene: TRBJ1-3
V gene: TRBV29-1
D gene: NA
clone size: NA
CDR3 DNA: TGCAGCGCCTCGGAGGGCTCTGGAAACACCATATATTTT
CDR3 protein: CSASEGSGNTIYF

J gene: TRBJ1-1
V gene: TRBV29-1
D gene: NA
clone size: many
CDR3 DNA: TGCAGCGTTGACAGGGTGGGCACTGAAGCTTTCTTT
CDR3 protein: CSVDRVGTEAFF

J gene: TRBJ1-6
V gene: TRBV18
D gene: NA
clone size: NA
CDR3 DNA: TGTGCCAGCTCACCAGCGGGAGGATCGTCGTCACCCCTCCACTTT
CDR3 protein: CASSPAGGSSSPLHF

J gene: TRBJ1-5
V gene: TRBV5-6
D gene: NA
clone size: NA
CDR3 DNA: TGTGCCAGCAGCTTGAGGGGTGATCAGCCCCAGCATTTT
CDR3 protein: CASSLRGDQPQHF

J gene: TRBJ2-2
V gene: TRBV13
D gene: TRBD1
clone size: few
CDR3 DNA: TGTGCCAGCAGCTTTTTAGAGACAGGGGGCATCGCCGGGGAGCTGTTTTTT
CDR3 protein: CASSFLETGGIAGELFF

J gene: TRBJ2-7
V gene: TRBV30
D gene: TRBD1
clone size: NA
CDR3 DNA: TGTGCCTGGAGGACGGGACAGGGGGCCTACGAGCAGTACTTC
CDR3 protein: CAWRTGQGAYEQYF

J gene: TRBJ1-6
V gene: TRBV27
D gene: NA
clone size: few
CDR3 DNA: TGTGCCAGCACCCTGACGGGACACCTAAAACCGGGTGATTCACCCCTCCACTTT
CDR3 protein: CASTLTGHLKPGDSPLHF

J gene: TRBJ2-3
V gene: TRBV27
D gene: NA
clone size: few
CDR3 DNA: TGTGCCAGCAGTCCAACCTCGCGGCGTGGCATGACGCAGTATTTT
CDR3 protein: CASSPTSRRGMTQYF

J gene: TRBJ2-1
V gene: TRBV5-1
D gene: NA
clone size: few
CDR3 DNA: TGCGCCAGCAGCTTGGAGGCTCGGAGAGGCAATGAGCAGTTCTTC
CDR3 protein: CASSLEARRGNEQFF

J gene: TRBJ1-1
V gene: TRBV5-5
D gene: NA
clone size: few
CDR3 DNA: TGTGCCAGCAGCTTGTATGAGGGCGGGACTGAAGCTTTCTTT
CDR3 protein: CASSLYEGGTEAFF

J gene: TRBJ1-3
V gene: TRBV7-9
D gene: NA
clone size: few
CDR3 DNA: TGTGCCAGCGAAAGGGGAACTACAGGAAACACCATATATTTT
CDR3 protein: CASERGTTGNTIYF

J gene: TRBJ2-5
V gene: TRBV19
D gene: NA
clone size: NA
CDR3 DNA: TGTGCCAGTAGTATGACAATGGTCGAAGAGACCCAGTACTTC
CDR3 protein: CASSMTMVEETQYF

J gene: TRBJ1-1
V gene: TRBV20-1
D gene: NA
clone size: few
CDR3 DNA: TGCAGTGCTAGAGTGTCATCCGGGGCTTTCTTT
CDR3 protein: CSARVSSGAFF

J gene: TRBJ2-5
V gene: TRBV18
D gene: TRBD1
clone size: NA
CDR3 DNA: TGTGCCAGCTCACCTGGACAGGGGAGAAAAGAGACCCAGTACTTC
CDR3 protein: CASSPGQGRKETQYF

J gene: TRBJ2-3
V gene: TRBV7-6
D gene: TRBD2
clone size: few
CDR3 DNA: TGTGCCAGCGGCGGGACTAGCTCTCGAGATACGCAGTATTTT
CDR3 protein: CASGGTSSRDTQYF

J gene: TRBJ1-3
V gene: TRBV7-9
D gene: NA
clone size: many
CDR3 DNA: TGTGCCAGCAGCTCTAACCATGGAAACACCATATATTTT
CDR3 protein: CASSSNHGNTIYF

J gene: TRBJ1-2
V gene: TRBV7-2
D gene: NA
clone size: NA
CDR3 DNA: TGTGCCAGCAGCCAAGGCCAGGGCGATGGCTACACCTTC
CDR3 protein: CASSQGQGDGYTF

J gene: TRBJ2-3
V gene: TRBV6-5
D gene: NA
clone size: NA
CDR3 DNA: TGTGCCAGCAGGGGGTGGGGGCAGGCCGATACGCAGTATTTT
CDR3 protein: CASRGWGQADTQYF

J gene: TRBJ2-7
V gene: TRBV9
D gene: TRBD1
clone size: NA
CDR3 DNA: TGTGCCAGCAGCGTGGGGACAGGGGACTACGAGCAGTACTTC
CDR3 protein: CASSVGTGDYEQYF

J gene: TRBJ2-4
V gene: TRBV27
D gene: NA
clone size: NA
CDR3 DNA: TGTGCCAGCAGTTTGCAGGGGACGGGAAACATTCAGTACTTC
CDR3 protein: CASSLQGTGNIQYF